The 25 T cell receptor beta chains presented below share a single source sample, sequenced in a study of post-analysis software for immune sequencing data. The TCR beta cDNA libraries contained unique molecular identifiers. TCRdb ran MiXCR on the PCR reads and lists one entry per CDR3 protein. This sample has about 760,000 distinct CDR3 sequences, with 25% to 30% found just once. Study-level points and caveats: In patients, TRBV5-6, TRBV5-1 and TRBV20-1 belonged to several TRBV segments found more frequently than in controls.

The antigens these receptors bind are not known. The sample was blood. These receptors came from a girl aged 5 to 17 with multiple sclerosis.

As regards this clonotype: One base away lies a much larger clone, so this may be a sequencing read error. The genes are TRBV10-3 and TRBJ1-5; tentatively, D is TRBD1 (5 bases). V was pared by 10 bases and J by 10 bases, with 20 bases between. The V gene's germline CDR1 is ENHRY and CDR2 SYGVKD. The CDR3 contains 13 residues. The CDR3 DNA sequence: TGTGCCAGCACCGGGACGCAATTCAATCCCCAGCATTTT. Translated, it gives CASTGTQFNPQHF.

The CDR3 nucleotides are TGTGCCAGCACCCCCTGGGTGGCAGGGGGCGAGAGCACCGGGGAGCTGTTTTTT. This translates into CASTPWVAGGESTGELFF. The chain recombines TRBV7-8 with TRBJ2-2; 8 positions agree with TRBD1. The CDR3 has 18 amino acids. Trimming at V came to 7 bases and at J to 4 bases, leaving 17 bases not matched to a gene. Germline V gives CDR1 SGHVS, CDR2 FQNEAQ.

This clonotype occurred many times. CDR3 amino acids: CASSLTSGTYEQYF. The CDR3 DNA is TGTGCCAGCAGTTTGACTAGCGGGACTTACGAGCAGTACTTC. The J gene is TRBJ2-7, the V gene TRBV12-3 or TRBV12-4; 11 positions match TRBD2. This CDR3 has 14 residues. V shed 3 bases, J shed 4 bases, and the junction held 2 bases outside the gene matches.

This clonotype was counted a few times. The J gene is TRBJ2-7, the V gene TRBV28; TRBD1 aligns across 8 bases. The CDR3 length is 14 residues. The junction had 3 bases not matched to a gene; V was cut back by 5 bases and J by 0 bases. The germline V gene encodes CDR1 MDHEN and CDR2 SYDVKM. The CDR3 coding sequence is TGTGCCAGCAGTCCGACAGGGGCCTCCTACGAGCAGTACTTC. This gives the protein CASSPTGASYEQYF. The variable domain in full, with the rest retrieved from reference TRBV28 and TRBJ2-7, is DVKVTQSSRYLVKRTGEKVFLECVQDMDHENMFWYRQDPGLGLRLIYFSYDVKMKEKGDIPEGYSVSREKKERFSLILESASTNQTSMYLCASSPTGASYEQYFGPGTRLTVT.

This clonotype has only a few counts. V usage is TRBV7-2 and J usage is TRBJ2-5; a weak D match, TRBD2 (6 bases). Germline V gene sequence: CDR1 SGHTA, CDR2 FQGNSA. This CDR3 is 14 amino acids long. Trimming pared 5 bases from V and 4 bases from J, leaving 14 bases between. CDR3 DNA sequence: TGTGCCAGCAGCCCCCGGAGGGCTTCAGAGACCCAGTACTTC. The encoded protein is CASSPRRASETQYF.

The CDR3 bases are TGTGCCAGCAACCCCCGGGACAGACCCGTAGCCAAAAACATTCAGTACTTC. It encodes CASNPRDRPVAKNIQYF. The chain joins TRBV5-5 to TRBJ2-4; 7 positions agree with TRBD1. V lost 6 bases, J lost 0 bases, and 12 bases stayed unmatched. The CDR3 sequence is 17 residues long. In germline, CDR1 is SGHKS, CDR2 YYEKEE (reference sequence).

This clonotype appeared a few times. This sequence joins TRBV5-1 and TRBJ1-1; tentative D call: TRBD1 (5 bases). Germline CDR1 is SGHRS and CDR2 is YFSETQ. V lost 4 bases to trimming and J lost 0 bases, with 10 bases between them. The CDR3 consists of 14 residues. The CDR3 sequence: CASSVGVVNTEAFF. The CDR3 DNA reads TGCGCCAGCAGCGTAGGGGTAGTGAACACTGAAGCTTTCTTT.

The chain employs TRBV27 and TRBJ2-5; D is undetermined. Germline V gene data show CDR1 as MNHEY and CDR2 as SMNVEV (reference sequence). V gave up 0 bases and J gave up 9 bases, with 14 bases separating them. The CDR3 runs 14 residues. CDR3 in amino acids: CASSLSREAAAQYF. For the CDR3, the DNA is TGTGCCAGCAGTTTATCTCGTGAGGCGGCGGCCCAGTACTTC.

This clonotype was detected only a few times. The rearrangement joins TRBV28 to TRBJ2-4, with D perhaps TRBD1 (5 bases). CDR3 length: 17 residues. V lost 5 bases, J lost 5 bases, and 22 bases lay in between. The V gene's germline CDR1 is MDHEN and CDR2 SYDVKM. CDR3 sequence: CASSTPSQGLRQNIQYF. The CDR3 DNA sequence: TGTGCCAGCAGTACGCCGTCGCAGGGATTAAGACAAAACATTCAGTACTTC.

The gene calls are TRBV2 and TRBJ2-3; D remains ambiguous. V was shortened by 6 bases and J by 6 bases, with 13 bases between the two germline ends. From germline, CDR1 is SNHLY and CDR2 FYNNEI. The CDR3 contains 13 residues. CDR3 bases: TGTGCCAGCAGATTTTCCCCCGGGGATACGCAGTATTTT. Translation: CASRFSPGDTQYF.

CDR3: CASSPETVYNSPLHF. CDR3 coding DNA: TGTGCCAGCAGCCCCGAGACAGTTTATAATTCACCCCTCCACTTT. The V gene is TRBV6-6, the J gene TRBJ1-6; D might be TRBD1 (5 bases). Germline CDR1 is MNHNY and CDR2 is SVGAGI (reference sequence). This CDR3 spans 15 amino acids. Between the trimmed V and J ends, which lost 6 bases and 4 bases, there was a span of 13 bases.

V is TRBV20-1 and J is TRBJ2-1; the D gene is possibly TRBD2 (6 bases). The V gene lost 3 bases and the J gene lost 10 bases, with 25 bases spanning the gap. Germline lookup yields CDR1 DFQATT and CDR2 SNEGSKA (reference sequence). This CDR3 is 16 amino acids long. CDR3 loop: CSARLRETRGSGEQFF. CDR3 sequence (DNA): TGCAGTGCTAGGCTTAGGGAGACTAGAGGGAGTGGCGAGCAGTTCTTC.

The V and J genes are TRBV20-1 and TRBJ1-5, with a possible D match to TRBD1 (6 bases). The length of the CDR3 is 13 residues. Germline CDR1 DFQATT, CDR2 SNEGSKA (reference sequence). V was shortened by 5 bases and J by 1 base, with 9 bases between the two germline ends. CDR3 protein: CSAGGRSNQPQHF. CDR3 coding DNA: TGCAGTGCTGGGGGCAGGAGCAATCAGCCCCAGCATTTT.

At least ten counts were recorded for this clonotype. The chain recombines TRBV10-3 with TRBJ2-7, with unresolved D. The CDR3 has 15 amino acids. Germline lookup yields CDR1 ENHRY and CDR2 SYGVKD. Trimming stripped 2 bases from V and 7 bases from J, with 18 bases between. The CDR3 DNA follows: TGTGCCATCAGTGAGAGTGGCGGAAGCTTCCGAGAGCAGTACTTC. Encoded protein: CAISESGGSFREQYF.

The chain employs TRBV9 and TRBJ2-1; 12 bases are a match to TRBD2. The CDR3 spans 16 residues. Germline lookup yields CDR1 SGDLS and CDR2 YYNGEE. V shed 0 bases, J shed 8 bases, and the junction held 6 bases outside the gene matches. The CDR3 DNA reads TGTGCCAGCAGCGTAGTAGGGCTAGCGGGAGGGGATGAGCAGTTCTTC. Its protein is CASSVVGLAGGDEQFF. The full variable domain, with the rest looked up from reference TRBV9 and TRBJ2-1, is DSGVTQTPKHLITATGQRVTLRCSPRSGDLSVYWYQQSLDQGLQFLIQYYNGEERAKGNILERFSAQQFPDLHSELNLSSLELGDSALYFCASSVVGLAGGDEQFFGPGTRLTVL.

The chain is built from TRBV29-1 and TRBJ1-5; TRBD1 aligns across 9 bases. Per germline, CDR1 SQVTM and CDR2 ANQGSEA. V lost 6 bases to trimming and J lost 1 base; unmatched junction nucleotides: 10. The CDR3 extends over 16 amino acids. CDR3 coding DNA: TGCAGCGTGGGACAGGGTTCCCTGGGGAGCAATCAGCCCCAGCATTTT. Encoded protein: CSVGQGSLGSNQPQHF.

This clonotype was seen a few times. The rearrangement links TRBV28 to TRBJ2-1; no clear D. V shed 6 bases and J shed 8 bases, with 17 bases lying between them. The CDR3 contains 14 residues. Germline CDR1 is MDHEN and CDR2 is SYDVKM. The CDR3 region has the DNA TGTGCCAGCAGCCACGACTTTGAAGGTGATGAGCAGTTCTTC. This translates into CASSHDFEGDEQFF.

The chain recombines TRBV14 with TRBJ2-3, with a tentative D call TRBD2 (5 bases). The CDR3 extends over 19 amino acids. The germline V gene has CDR1 SGHDN and CDR2 FVKESK. The ends were cut back, 1 base at V and 2 bases at J, with 22 bases in the middle. CDR3 nucleotide sequence: TGTGCCAGCAGCCAAGTATATGGTTTCCCAACCGGGGACACAGATACGCAGTATTTT. Translating it yields CASSQVYGFPTGDTDTQYF.

The chain joins TRBV5-1 to TRBJ2-1; TRBD1 or TRBD2 may be the D gene (5 bases each). Trimming removed 4 bases from V and 2 bases from J, with 22 bases in between. This CDR3 contains 18 residues. In germline, CDR1 is SGHRS, CDR2 YFSETQ. CDR3 sequence (DNA): TGCGCCAGCAGCCGCAAGACTACGGGGCTAGGAGCCTACAATGAGCAGTTCTTC. Translation: CASSRKTTGLGAYNEQFF. Full variable domain (missing parts from reference TRBV5-1 and TRBJ2-1): KAGVTQTPRYLIKTRGQQVTLSCSPISGHRSVSWYQQTPGQGLQFLFEYFSETQRNKGNFPGRFSGRQFSNSRSEMNVSTLELGDSALYLCASSRKTTGLGAYNEQFFGPGTRLTVL.

V usage is TRBV6-1 and J usage is TRBJ2-1; 7 bases fit TRBD1. The ends lost 1 base at V and 3 bases at J; junction bases unmatched: 3. CDR3 length equals 15 residues. From germline, CDR1 is MNHNS and CDR2 SASEGT. The CDR3 protein is CASSEDRDSYNEQFF. The CDR3 DNA follows: TGTGCCAGCAGTGAAGACCGGGACAGCTACAATGAGCAGTTCTTC.

The genes are TRBV7-2 and TRBJ1-2; D is uncertain. Germline V gene sequence: CDR1 SGHTA, CDR2 FQGNSA. The V end was cut by 5 bases, the J end by 1 base, with 17 bases between. The length of the CDR3 is 16 residues. The CDR3, as DNA: TGTGCCAGCAGCCCACACGAGGTAGATCTTAACTATGGCTACACCTTC. Amino acids: CASSPHEVDLNYGYTF.

This clonotype occurred a few times. The V and J genes are TRBV5-1 and TRBJ2-7; D uncertain. V was clipped by 6 bases and J by 3 bases, with 10 bases between them. CDR3 size: 12 residues. Looked up from germline, CDR1 is SGHRS and CDR2 is YFSETQ. CDR3 sequence: CASTAENYEQYF. The CDR3, as DNA: TGCGCCAGCACGGCGGAGAACTACGAGCAGTACTTC.

This clonotype showed up just once. The chain is built from TRBV29-1 and TRBJ2-1; 9 bases fit TRBD1. The DNA end is a closer match to TRBJ2-7, so the J assignment may be wrong. Germline CDR1 SQVTM, CDR2 ANQGSEA. There are 13 residues in the CDR3. The CDR3 loop is CSVALGQGHEQYF. CDR3 sequence (DNA): TGCAGCGTAGCATTGGGACAGGGTCATGAGCAGTACTTC.

This clonotype was detected many times. The DNA of the CDR3 is TGTGCCAGCATACAAGAGACCCAGTACTTC. The encoded protein is CASIQETQYF. V usage is TRBV7-8 and J usage is TRBJ2-5, with D unclear. With 7 bases removed from V and 2 bases from J, the gap between germline ends came to 2 bases. Germline CDR1 and CDR2: SGHVS and FQNEAQ. The length of the CDR3 is 10 residues.

In its sample, this clonotype was seen a few times. The chain is built from TRBV5-6 and TRBJ2-1; either TRBD1 or TRBD2 may supply D (7 bases each). V was pared by 5 bases and J by 3 bases, with 18 bases between. Germline loops: CDR1 SGHDT, CDR2 YYEEEE. The CDR3 extends over 16 amino acids. CDR3 nucleotide sequence: TGTGCCAGCAGTTTATCAGGGGGAGGGCTCTACAATGAGCAGTTCTTC. Protein sequence: CASSLSGGGLYNEQFF.